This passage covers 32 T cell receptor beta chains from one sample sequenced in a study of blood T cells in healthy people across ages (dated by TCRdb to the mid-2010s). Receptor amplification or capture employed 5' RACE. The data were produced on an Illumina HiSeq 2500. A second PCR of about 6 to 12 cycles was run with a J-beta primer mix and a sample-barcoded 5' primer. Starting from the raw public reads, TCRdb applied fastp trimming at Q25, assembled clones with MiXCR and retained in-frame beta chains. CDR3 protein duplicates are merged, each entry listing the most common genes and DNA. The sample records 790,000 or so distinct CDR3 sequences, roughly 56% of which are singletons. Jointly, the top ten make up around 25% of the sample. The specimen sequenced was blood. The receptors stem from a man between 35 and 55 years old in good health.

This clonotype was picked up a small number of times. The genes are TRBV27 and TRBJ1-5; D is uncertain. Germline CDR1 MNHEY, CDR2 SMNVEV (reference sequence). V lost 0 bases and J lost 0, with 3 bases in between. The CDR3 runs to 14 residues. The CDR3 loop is CASSLSYSNQPQHF. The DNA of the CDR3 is TGTGCCAGCAGTTTATCATATAGCAATCAGCCCCAGCATTTT.

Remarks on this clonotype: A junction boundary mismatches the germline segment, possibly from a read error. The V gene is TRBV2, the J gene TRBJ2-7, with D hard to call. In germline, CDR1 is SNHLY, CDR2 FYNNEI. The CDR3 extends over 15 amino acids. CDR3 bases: TGTGCCGGCAGTCCAAGGTGGGCCCTTTCCTACGAGCAGTACTTC. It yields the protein CAGSPRWALSYEQYF.

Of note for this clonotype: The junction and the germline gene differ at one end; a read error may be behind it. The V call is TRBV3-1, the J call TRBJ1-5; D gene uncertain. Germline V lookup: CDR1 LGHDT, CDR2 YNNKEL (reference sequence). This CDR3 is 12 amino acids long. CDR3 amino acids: CDSSQGDQPQHF. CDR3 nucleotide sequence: TGTGACAGCAGCCAAGGTGATCAGCCCCAGCATTTT.

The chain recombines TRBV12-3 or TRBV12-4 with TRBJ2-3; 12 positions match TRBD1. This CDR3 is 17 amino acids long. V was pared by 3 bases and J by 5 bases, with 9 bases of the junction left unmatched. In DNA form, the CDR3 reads TGTGCCAGCAGTTTGGCCTCCGGGACAGGGGGCCGAGATACGCAGTATTTT. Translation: CASSLASGTGGRDTQYF.

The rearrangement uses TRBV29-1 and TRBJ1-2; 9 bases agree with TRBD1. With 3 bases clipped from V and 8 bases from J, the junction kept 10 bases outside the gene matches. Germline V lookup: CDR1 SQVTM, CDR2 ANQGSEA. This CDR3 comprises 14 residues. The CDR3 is CSVDPADRGDGYTF. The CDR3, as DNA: TGCAGCGTTGACCCCGCGGACAGGGGCGACGGCTACACCTTC.

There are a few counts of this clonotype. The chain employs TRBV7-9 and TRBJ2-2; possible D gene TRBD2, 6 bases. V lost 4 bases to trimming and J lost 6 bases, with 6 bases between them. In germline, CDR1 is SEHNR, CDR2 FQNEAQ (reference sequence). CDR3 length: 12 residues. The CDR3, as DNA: TGTGCCAGCAGCTCGGGGGCCGGGGAGCTGTTTTTT. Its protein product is CASSSGAGELFF.

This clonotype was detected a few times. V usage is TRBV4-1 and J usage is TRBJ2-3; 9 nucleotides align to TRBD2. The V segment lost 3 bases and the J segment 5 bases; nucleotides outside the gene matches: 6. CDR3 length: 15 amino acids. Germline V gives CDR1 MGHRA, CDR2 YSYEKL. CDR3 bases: TGCGCCAGCAGCCAGATAGCGGGAGAGGGAGATACGCAGTATTTT. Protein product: CASSQIAGEGDTQYF.

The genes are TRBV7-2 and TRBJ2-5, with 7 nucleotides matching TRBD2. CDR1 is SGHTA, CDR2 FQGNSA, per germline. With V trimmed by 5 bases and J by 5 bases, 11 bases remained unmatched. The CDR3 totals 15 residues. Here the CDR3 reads CASSPEGLNNETQYF. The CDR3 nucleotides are TGTGCCAGCAGCCCCGAGGGACTAAACAATGAGACCCAGTACTTC.

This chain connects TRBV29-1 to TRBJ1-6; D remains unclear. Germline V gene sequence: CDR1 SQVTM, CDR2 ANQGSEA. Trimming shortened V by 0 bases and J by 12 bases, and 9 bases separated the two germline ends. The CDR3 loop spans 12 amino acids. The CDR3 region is CSVEEASGPLHF. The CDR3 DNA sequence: TGCAGCGTTGAAGAGGCCTCGGGACCCCTCCACTTT.

The chain's CDR3 is CASSLGKGPSYEQYF. The CDR3 DNA reads as TGTGCCAGCAGCCTCGGTAAGGGTCCCTCCTACGAGCAGTACTTC. The chain couples TRBV28 to TRBJ2-7; D not certain. Germline-derived CDR1 and CDR2 are MDHEN and SYDVKM. Between the trimmed V and J ends, which lost 6 bases and 0 bases, there was a span of 15 bases. The CDR3 extends over 15 amino acids.

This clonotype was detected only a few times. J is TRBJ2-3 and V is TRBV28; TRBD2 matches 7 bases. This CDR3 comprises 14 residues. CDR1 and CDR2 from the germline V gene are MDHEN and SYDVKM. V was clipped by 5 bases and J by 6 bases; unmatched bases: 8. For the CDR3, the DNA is TGTGCCAGCAGTCCTCGACTGGGGGGGGATACGCAGTATTTT. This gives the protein CASSPRLGGDTQYF.

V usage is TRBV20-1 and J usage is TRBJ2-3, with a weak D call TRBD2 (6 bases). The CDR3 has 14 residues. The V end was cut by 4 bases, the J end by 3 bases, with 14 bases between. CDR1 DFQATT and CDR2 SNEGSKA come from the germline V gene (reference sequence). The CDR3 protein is CSANRDSRTDTQYF. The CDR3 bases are TGCAGTGCTAACCGGGACTCAAGAACAGATACGCAGTATTTT.

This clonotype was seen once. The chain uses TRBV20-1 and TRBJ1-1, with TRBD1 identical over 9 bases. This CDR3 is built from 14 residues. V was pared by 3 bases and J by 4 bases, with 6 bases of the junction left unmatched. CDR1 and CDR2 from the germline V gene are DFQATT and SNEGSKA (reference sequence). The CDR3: CSASLGGQGTEAFF. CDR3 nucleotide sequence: TGCAGTGCTAGTCTTGGGGGACAGGGCACTGAAGCTTTCTTT.

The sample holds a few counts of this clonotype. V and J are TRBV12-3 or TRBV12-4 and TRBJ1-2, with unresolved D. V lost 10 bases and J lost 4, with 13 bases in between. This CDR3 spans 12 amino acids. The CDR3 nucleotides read TGTGCCACCTCGCCGGACTCCTATGGCTACACCTTC. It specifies CATSPDSYGYTF.

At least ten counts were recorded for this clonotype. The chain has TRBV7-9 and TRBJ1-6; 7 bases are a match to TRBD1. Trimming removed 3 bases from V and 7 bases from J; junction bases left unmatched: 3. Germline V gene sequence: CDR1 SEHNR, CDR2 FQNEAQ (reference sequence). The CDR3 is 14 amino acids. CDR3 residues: CASSFGTANSPLHF. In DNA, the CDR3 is TGTGCCAGCAGCTTCGGGACAGCCAATTCACCCCTCCACTTT. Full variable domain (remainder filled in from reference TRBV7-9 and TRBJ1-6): DTGVSQNPRHKITKRGQNVTFRCDPISEHNRLYWYRQTLGQGPEFLTYFQNEAQLEKSRLLSDRFSAERPKGSFSTLEIQRTEQGDSAMYLCASSFGTANSPLHFGNGTRLTVT.

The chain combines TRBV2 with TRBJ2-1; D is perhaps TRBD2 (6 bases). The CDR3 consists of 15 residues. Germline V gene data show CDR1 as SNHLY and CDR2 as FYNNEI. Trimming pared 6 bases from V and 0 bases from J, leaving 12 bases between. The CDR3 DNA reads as TGTGCCAGCAGAGGAGGGACGGGCTCCTACAATGAGCAGTTCTTC. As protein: CASRGGTGSYNEQFF.

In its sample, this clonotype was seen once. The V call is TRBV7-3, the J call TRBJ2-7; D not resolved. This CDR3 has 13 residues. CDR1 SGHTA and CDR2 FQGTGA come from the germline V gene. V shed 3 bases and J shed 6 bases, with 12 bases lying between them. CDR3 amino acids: CASSFRRVREQYF. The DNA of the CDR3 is TGTGCCAGCAGCTTTCGAAGGGTCCGCGAGCAGTACTTC. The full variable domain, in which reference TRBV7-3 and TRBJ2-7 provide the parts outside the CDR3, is GAGVSQTPSNKVTEKGKYVELRCDPISGHTALYWYRQSLGQGPEFLIYFQGTGAADDSGLPNDRFFAVRPEGSVSTLKIQRTERGDSAVYLCASSFRRVREQYFGPGTRLTVT.

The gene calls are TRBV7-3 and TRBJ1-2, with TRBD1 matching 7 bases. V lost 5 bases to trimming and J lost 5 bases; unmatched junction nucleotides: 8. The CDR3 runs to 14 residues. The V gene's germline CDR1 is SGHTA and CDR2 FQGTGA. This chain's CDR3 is CASSAGRGHYGYTF. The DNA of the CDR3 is TGTGCCAGCAGCGCGGGGAGGGGGCATTATGGCTACACCTTC.

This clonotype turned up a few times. CDR3 loop: CASSQVGSGENNEQFF. DNA of the CDR3: TGTGCCAGCAGCCAAGTCGGTAGCGGGGAAAACAATGAGCAGTTCTTC. The chain couples TRBV4-2 to TRBJ2-1, with TRBD2 matching 8 bases. The CDR3 contains 16 residues. Germline V lookup: CDR1 LGHNA, CDR2 YNFKEQ. Trimming at V came to 1 base and at J to 5 bases, leaving 7 bases not matched to a gene.

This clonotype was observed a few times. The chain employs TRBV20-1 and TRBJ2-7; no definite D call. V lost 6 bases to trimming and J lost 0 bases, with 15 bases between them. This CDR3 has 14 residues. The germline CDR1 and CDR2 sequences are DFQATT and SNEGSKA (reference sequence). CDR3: CSAHPQPSSYEQYF. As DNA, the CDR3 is TGCAGTGCACATCCCCAACCGAGCTCCTACGAGCAGTACTTC.

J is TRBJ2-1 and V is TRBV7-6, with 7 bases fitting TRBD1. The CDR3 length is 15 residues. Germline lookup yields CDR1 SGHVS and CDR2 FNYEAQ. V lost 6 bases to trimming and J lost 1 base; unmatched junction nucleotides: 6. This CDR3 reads CASRSRTGSYNEQFF. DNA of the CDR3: TGTGCCAGCAGATCGCGGACAGGATCCTACAATGAGCAGTTCTTC.

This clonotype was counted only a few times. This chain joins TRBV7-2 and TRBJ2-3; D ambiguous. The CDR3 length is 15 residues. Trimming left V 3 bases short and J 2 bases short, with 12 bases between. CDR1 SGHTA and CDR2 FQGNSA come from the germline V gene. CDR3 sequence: CASSLGSRFTDTQYF. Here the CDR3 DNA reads TGTGCCAGCAGCTTGGGTTCAAGATTCACAGATACGCAGTATTTT. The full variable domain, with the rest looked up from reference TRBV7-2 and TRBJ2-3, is GAGVSQSPSNKVTEKGKDVELRCDPISGHTALYWYRQSLGQGLEFLIYFQGNSAPDKSGLPSDRFSAERTGGSVSTLTIQRTQQEDSAVYLCASSLGSRFTDTQYFGPGTRLTVL.

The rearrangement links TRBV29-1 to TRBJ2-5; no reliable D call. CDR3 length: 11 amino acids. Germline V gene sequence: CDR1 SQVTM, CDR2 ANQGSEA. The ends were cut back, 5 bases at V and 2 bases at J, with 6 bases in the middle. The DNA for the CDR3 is TGCAGCGTTCACAGACAAGAGACCCAGTACTTC. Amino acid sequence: CSVHRQETQYF.

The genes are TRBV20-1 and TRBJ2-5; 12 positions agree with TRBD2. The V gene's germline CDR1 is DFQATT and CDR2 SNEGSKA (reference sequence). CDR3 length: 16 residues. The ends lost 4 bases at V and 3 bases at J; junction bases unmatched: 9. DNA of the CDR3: TGCAGTGCTACGATACTAGCGGGAGGAGGGAAAGAGACCCAGTACTTC. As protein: CSATILAGGGKETQYF.

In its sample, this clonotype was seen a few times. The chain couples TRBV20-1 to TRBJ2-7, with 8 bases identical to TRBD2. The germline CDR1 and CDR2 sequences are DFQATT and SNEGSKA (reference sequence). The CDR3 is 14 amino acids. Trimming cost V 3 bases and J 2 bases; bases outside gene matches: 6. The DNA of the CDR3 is TGCAGTGCTAGCCTCGGACTAGCAACCTACGAGCAGTACTTC. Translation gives CSASLGLATYEQYF.

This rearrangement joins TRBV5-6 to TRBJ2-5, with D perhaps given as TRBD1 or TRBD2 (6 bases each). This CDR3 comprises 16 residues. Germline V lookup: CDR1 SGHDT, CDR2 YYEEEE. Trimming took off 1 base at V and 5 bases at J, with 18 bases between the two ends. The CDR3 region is CASSLLAGTPFETQYF. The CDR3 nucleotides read TGTGCCAGCAGCTTGCTCGCGGGGACACCATTTGAGACCCAGTACTTC.

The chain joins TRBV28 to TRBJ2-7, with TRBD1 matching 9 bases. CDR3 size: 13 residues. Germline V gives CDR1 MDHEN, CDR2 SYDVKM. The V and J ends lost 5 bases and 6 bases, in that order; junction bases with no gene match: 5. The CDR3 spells CASSTGTGTEQYF. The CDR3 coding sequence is TGTGCCAGCAGTACCGGGACAGGGACCGAGCAGTACTTC.

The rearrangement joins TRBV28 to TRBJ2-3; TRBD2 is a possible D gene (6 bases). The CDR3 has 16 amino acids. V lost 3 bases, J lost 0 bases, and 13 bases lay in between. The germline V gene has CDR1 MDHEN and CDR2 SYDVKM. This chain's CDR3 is CASSFLWGVSTDTQYF. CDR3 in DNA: TGTGCCAGCAGTTTCCTCTGGGGGGTGAGCACAGATACGCAGTATTTT.

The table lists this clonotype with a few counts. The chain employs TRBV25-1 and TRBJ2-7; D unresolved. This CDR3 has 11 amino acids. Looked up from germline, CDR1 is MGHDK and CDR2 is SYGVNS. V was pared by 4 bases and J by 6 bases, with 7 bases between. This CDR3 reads CASSGPREQYF. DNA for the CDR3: TGTGCCAGCAGTGGGCCCCGCGAGCAGTACTTC.

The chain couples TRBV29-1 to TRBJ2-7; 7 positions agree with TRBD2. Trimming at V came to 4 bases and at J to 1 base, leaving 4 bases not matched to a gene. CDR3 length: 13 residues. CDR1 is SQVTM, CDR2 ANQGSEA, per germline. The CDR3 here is CSVVTSRSYEQYF. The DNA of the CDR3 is TGCAGCGTTGTGACTAGCAGATCCTACGAGCAGTACTTC.

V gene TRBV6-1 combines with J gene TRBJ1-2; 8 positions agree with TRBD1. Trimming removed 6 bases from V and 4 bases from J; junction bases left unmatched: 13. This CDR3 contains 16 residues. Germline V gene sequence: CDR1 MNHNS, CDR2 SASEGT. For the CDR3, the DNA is TGTGCCAGCAGCCTCCGACGGACAGGGCTTCGCTATGGCTACACCTTC. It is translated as CASSLRRTGLRYGYTF.

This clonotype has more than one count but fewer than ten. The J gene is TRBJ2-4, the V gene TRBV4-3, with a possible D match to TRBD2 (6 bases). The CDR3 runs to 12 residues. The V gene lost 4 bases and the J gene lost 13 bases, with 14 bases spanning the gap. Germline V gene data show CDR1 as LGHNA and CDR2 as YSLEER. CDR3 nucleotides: TGCGCCAGCAGCCCCCCGGGGGACGGGCAGTACTTC. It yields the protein CASSPPGDGQYF.